Included here is one T cell receptor (beta chain) sequence, with context. Antigen specificity is unknown. These data come from a study of cytomegalovirus exposure and HLA in healthy donors. V shed 4 bases and J shed 7 bases, with 14 bases lying between them. CDR3 size: 12 residues. Germline CDR1 GTSNPN, CDR2 SVGIG (reference sequence). Use of 60 Vbeta and 13 Jbeta primers characterized the PCR. TCRdb's table, derived via immunoSEQ multiplex PCR, lists solely in-frame clones and lacks some. The sample gives about 210,000 clones, about three quarters of which show up once; more than 0.45% is in the top ten. The study, taken as a whole, reports: Among TCR beta chains of equal frequency, HLA-associated ones were more clonally expanded in a later analysis. Indistinguishable V segments such as TRBV6-2 and TRBV6-3 were excluded. It is likely that the observed cluster of highly shared sequence variants was a sequencing artifact.

At sampling all donors were nominally healthy, likely with unrecorded immune exposures. The TCR was taken from a boy aged 5 to 17 in good health and CMV-seronegative. The chain has TRBV30 and TRBJ2-7; D possibly corresponds to TRBD1 (6 bases). Sequencing was done on a sample of PBMCs. Here the CDR3 reads CAWTTGPWEQYF. The CDR3 DNA is TGTGCCTGGACAACAGGGCCGTGGGAGCAGTACTTC.